This T cell receptor beta chain was recorded in a study of blood T cell repertoires in COVID-19. In the study overall: Collection of acute and convalescent COVID-19 samples took place in the United States, Italy and Spain. PBMCs, B-cell-depleted T cells, or T cells were the source of the cDNA or gDNA that made up the material.

The method was immunoSEQ multiplex PCR; TCRdb's version includes in-frame clones alone and lacks a portion of them. The sample contains about 52,000 clones, around four fifths of which appear only once. CDR1 and CDR2 from the germline V gene are LGHNT and FRNRAP. V lost 3 bases and J lost 2, with 10 bases in between. CDR3 size: 14 residues. Sequenced: peripheral blood. This TCR came from a man in his sixties or seventies with active COVID-19. This chain joins TRBV12-5 and TRBJ1-1, with a weak D call TRBD1 (5 bases). The CDR3 DNA is TGTGCTAGTGGTTTCAGGGAGGGAAACACTGAAGCTTTCTTT. Protein product: CASGFREGNTEAFF.